Below, 23 T cell receptor beta chains from the same sample are listed, as sequenced in a study of blood T cell repertoires in COVID-19. TCRdb's table, derived via immunoSEQ multiplex PCR, lists solely in-frame clones and lacks some. The table includes a few hundred thousand clones, approximately 87% detected once. Sequencing input: peripheral blood. These receptors all come from a man between 60 and 75 years old who had recovered from COVID-19.

The rearrangement uses TRBV5-4 and TRBJ1-2; D perhaps matches TRBD1 (6 bases). V was trimmed by 5 bases and J by 1 base, leaving 9 bases between them. CDR1 is SGHNT, CDR2 YYREEE, per germline (reference sequence). There are 13 residues in the CDR3. CDR3 amino acids: CASSLDSNYGYTF. CDR3 DNA sequence: TGTGCCAGCAGTCTGGACAGTAACTATGGCTACACCTTC.

The V gene is TRBV7-9, the J gene TRBJ2-1; D gene ambiguous. Between the trimmed V and J ends, which lost 4 bases and 0 bases, there was a span of 10 bases. Germline V gene lookup returns CDR1 SEHNR and CDR2 FQNEAQ (reference sequence). The CDR3 is 15 residues long. For the CDR3, the DNA is TGTGCCAGCAGCTCGCGAGGCAGCTCCTACAATGAGCAGTTCTTC. Protein product: CASSSRGSSYNEQFF.

This clone was detected once. The chain recombines TRBV28 with TRBJ1-2; the D gene is possibly TRBD1 (6 bases). V lost 2 bases to trimming and J lost 0 bases, with 16 bases between them. Germline V CDR1 and CDR2: MDHEN, SYDVKM. The CDR3 has 17 amino acids. The CDR3: CASSLALGALANYGYTF. The CDR3 DNA reads TGTGCCAGCAGTTTAGCATTGGGGGCCCTAGCTAACTATGGCTACACCTTC.

This clone has a handful of counts. The chain joins TRBV9 to TRBJ2-5, with 8 bases fitting TRBD1. The junction had 2 bases not matched to a gene; V was cut back by 0 bases and J by 1 base. There are 15 residues in the CDR3. Per the germline V gene, CDR1 is SGDLS and CDR2 is YYNGEE. The CDR3 loop is CASSVGQGAQETQYF. CDR3 sequence (DNA): TGTGCCAGCAGCGTAGGGCAGGGGGCCCAAGAGACCCAGTACTTC.

The chain is built from TRBV4-3 and TRBJ2-5; 8 bases match TRBD2. CDR1 LGHNA and CDR2 YSLEER come from the germline V gene. This CDR3 spans 17 amino acids. The V segment lost 0 bases and the J segment 4 bases; nucleotides outside the gene matches: 10. CDR3 in DNA: TGCGCCAGCAGCCAAGACCCCCCGGGACTAGGTCGAGAGACCCAGTACTTC. This gives the protein CASSQDPPGLGRETQYF.

The gene calls are TRBV6-5 and TRBJ2-2, with 11 positions matching TRBD1. J was trimmed by 7 bases and V by 2 bases; bases with no gene match: 6. CDR3 length: 16 amino acids. Germline V gene lookup returns CDR1 MNHEY and CDR2 SVGAGI. The CDR3 region is CASSYLGTGGVGELFF. The CDR3 coding sequence is TGTGCCAGCAGTTACCTCGGGACAGGGGGTGTCGGGGAGCTGTTTTTT.

The DNA of the CDR3 is TGTGCCAGTAGCAAACTAGCGGGGGGCTCTACCCAGTACAATGAGCAGTTCTTC. This codes for CASSKLAGGSTQYNEQFF. J is TRBJ2-1 and V is TRBV19; 12 bases are shared with TRBD2. Germline CDR1 LNHDA, CDR2 SQIVND (reference sequence). Germline trimming cut 6 bases from V and 4 bases from J; bases unmatched to any gene: 13. The CDR3 is made up of 18 amino acids.

This chain uses TRBV10-3 with TRBJ2-1; tentatively, D is TRBD1 (6 bases). V was shortened by 3 bases and J by 5 bases, with 23 bases between the two germline ends. The CDR3 totals 18 residues. Germline V gene data show CDR1 as ENHRY and CDR2 as SYGVKD. CDR3 sequence (DNA): TGTGCCATCAGTGACCAGAGAAGGCTTACAGGGCAAAACAATGAGCAGTTCTTC. Amino acid sequence: CAISDQRRLTGQNNEQFF.

The rearrangement links TRBV4-3 to TRBJ2-7; 9 nucleotides match TRBD2. The CDR3 is made up of 16 amino acids. The germline gives CDR1 LGHNA, CDR2 YSLEER. With 0 bases clipped from V and 2 bases from J, the junction kept 5 bases outside the gene matches. CDR3 sequence reads: CASSQDRGGGAYEQYF. DNA for the CDR3: TGCGCCAGCAGCCAAGATAGGGGCGGGGGGGCCTACGAGCAGTACTTC.

The chain employs TRBV29-1 and TRBJ2-7, with 7 bases fitting TRBD1. Germline assignment: CDR1 SQVTM and CDR2 ANQGSEA. This CDR3 contains 14 residues. J gave up 3 bases and V 6 bases, and 11 bases lay outside the gene matches. The CDR3 is CSVLGGIGGYEQYF. The CDR3 coding sequence is TGCAGCGTCTTAGGGGGCATTGGAGGCTACGAGCAGTACTTC.

Only one count was recorded for this clone. The chain uses TRBV11-2 and TRBJ2-1, with 9 bases aligning to TRBD2. This CDR3 has 15 amino acids. V was clipped by 2 bases and J by 4 bases; unmatched bases: 3. Germline CDR1 and CDR2: SGHAT and FQNNGV. CDR3 nucleotides: TGTGCCAGCAGCTTAATAGCGGGAGTATACAATGAGCAGTTCTTC. Translated: CASSLIAGVYNEQFF.

The V and J genes are TRBV3-1 (or the pseudogene TRBV3-2) and TRBJ1-5; tentative D call: TRBD1 (6 bases). This CDR3 is built from 13 residues. V was pared by 1 base and J by 6 bases, with 7 bases between. Germline values: CDR1 LGHDT, CDR2 YNNKEL (reference sequence). The CDR3 DNA reads as TGTGCCAGCAGCCAAGCCAGGGGTCAGCCCCAGCATTTT. Protein: CASSQARGQPQHF.

For this clone: Within the sample, other DNA sequences also encode this same CDR3. This chain links TRBV7-2 with TRBJ1-2, with TRBD1 matching 7 bases. Germline V gene data show CDR1 as SGHTA and CDR2 as FQGNSA. J lost 2 bases, V lost 5 bases, and 2 bases had no gene match. The CDR3 contains 13 residues. CDR3 protein: CASSRDRNYGYTF. CDR3 DNA sequence: TGTGCCAGCAGCCGGGACAGAAACTATGGCTACACCTTC.

The rearrangement links TRBV15 to TRBJ1-3, with D uncertain. Germline lookup yields CDR1 LNHNV and CDR2 YYDKDF (reference sequence). The length of the CDR3 is 15 residues. V gave up 2 bases and J gave up 1 base, with 9 bases separating them. The CDR3 DNA reads TGTGCCACCAGCAGAACCAGCGGTTCTGGAAACACCATATATTTT. As protein: CATSRTSGSGNTIYF.

The chain combines TRBV5-1 with TRBJ1-6; TRBD1 is a possible D gene (5 bases). V was shortened by 4 bases and J by 6 bases, with 14 bases between the two germline ends. The CDR3 sequence is 15 residues long. The germline V gene has CDR1 SGHRS and CDR2 YFSETQ. This CDR3 is CASSQAGQINSPLHF. The CDR3 coding sequence is TGCGCCAGCAGCCAGGCGGGGCAGATTAATTCACCCCTCCACTTT.

The J gene is TRBJ2-3, the V gene TRBV4-2, with 13 bases aligning to TRBD2. This CDR3 region has 16 residues. J was trimmed by 2 bases and V by 4 bases; bases with no gene match: 3. CDR1 and CDR2 from the germline V gene are LGHNA and YNFKEQ. The CDR3 here is CASSPGTSGATDTQYF. The CDR3 bases are TGTGCCAGCAGCCCCGGGACTAGCGGGGCCACAGATACGCAGTATTTT.

The V and J genes are TRBV10-3 and TRBJ2-5; D might be TRBD2 (6 bases). Germline CDR1 ENHRY, CDR2 SYGVKD. The CDR3 runs to 14 residues. V was trimmed by 4 bases and J by 3 bases, leaving 12 bases between them. CDR3 DNA sequence: TGTGCCATCAGTGGGTCACTAGCAGAAGAGACCCAGTACTTC. This translates into CAISGSLAEETQYF.

In DNA, the CDR3 is TGTGCCAGCAGTTACTCGCGGGGGACGAACACTGAAGCTTTCTTT. Its protein product is CASSYSRGTNTEAFF. V is TRBV6-5 and J is TRBJ1-1; tentatively, D is TRBD1 (5 bases). This CDR3 comprises 15 residues. Per the germline V gene, CDR1 is MNHEY and CDR2 is SVGAGI. Trimming took 0 bases from V and 1 from J, leaving 9 bases between them.

The chain uses TRBV7-7 and TRBJ2-3, with TRBD2 identical over 15 bases. Per the germline V gene, CDR1 is SSHAT and CDR2 is FNYEAQ (reference sequence). V lost 4 bases, J lost 7 bases, and 3 bases stayed unmatched. The CDR3 totals 15 residues. The CDR3 DNA follows: TGTGCCAGCAGCTCTGGGACTAGCGGGGGGAATACGCAGTATTTT. Amino acid sequence: CASSSGTSGGNTQYF.

This clone occurred a few times. This chain connects TRBV28 to TRBJ2-7; D may be TRBD2 (6 bases). Trimming removed 5 bases from V and 5 bases from J, with 10 bases in between. CDR3 length: 12 amino acids. Per germline, CDR1 MDHEN and CDR2 SYDVKM. This CDR3 is CASSGRRDEQYF. In DNA, the CDR3 is TGTGCCAGCAGTGGAAGGAGGGACGAGCAGTACTTC.

This clone was counted a single time. This chain links TRBV30 with TRBJ1-2; 11 nucleotides agree with TRBD1. The V gene's germline CDR1 is GTSNPN and CDR2 SVGIG (reference sequence). Trimming removed 2 bases from V and 5 bases from J; junction bases left unmatched: 7. This CDR3 is 15 amino acids long. CDR3 loop: CAWSPAGTGGYGYTF. The CDR3 DNA is TGTGCCTGGAGTCCCGCCGGGACAGGGGGGTATGGCTACACCTTC.

This chain connects TRBV7-3 to TRBJ2-3; no reliable D call. Germline CDR1 and CDR2: SGHTA and FQGTGA. CDR3 length: 14 residues. Deletions cut 0 bases from V and 4 bases from J, with 8 bases between. CDR3: CASSLTFSADTQYF. For the CDR3, the DNA is TGTGCCAGCAGCTTAACGTTTTCAGCAGATACGCAGTATTTT. The full variable domain, completed using reference TRBV7-3 and TRBJ2-3, is GAGVSQTPSNKVTEKGKYVELRCDPISGHTALYWYRQSLGQGPEFLIYFQGTGAADDSGLPNDRFFAVRPEGSVSTLKIQRTERGDSAVYLCASSLTFSADTQYFGPGTRLTVL.

The V gene is TRBV4-2, the J gene TRBJ2-3; 10 nucleotides agree with TRBD2. Germline V gene lookup returns CDR1 LGHNA and CDR2 YNFKEQ. V was pared by 3 bases and J by 6 bases, with 9 bases of the junction left unmatched. There are 16 residues in the CDR3. The CDR3 region is CASSHSGTSEMDTQYF. CDR3 DNA sequence: TGTGCCAGCAGCCATTCCGGGACTAGCGAGATGGATACGCAGTATTTT.